These 2 T cell receptor beta chains came from one sample sequenced in a study of PD-1 blockade in mismatch repair-deficient tumors (dated by TCRdb to about 2017). The library was generated by the immunoSEQ multiplex PCR assay. TCRdb took over this immuneACCESS table, retaining in-frame rearrangements with V and J assigned. Such tables are incomplete; in checked studies, under half of the missing clones stem from an unresolved V gene, and the remainder is unexplained. Present in this sample are over 100,000 clones, over 60% of which were seen just once. About 4.5% of the sample belongs to the ten largest clones. The sample here was peripheral blood, taken 60 weeks after starting pembrolizumab. The origin of the receptors is an adult with mismatch repair-deficient cancer.

The chain links TRBV11-2 to TRBJ2-7, with 10 bases fitting TRBD2. Losses at the gene ends were 3 bases for V and 2 bases for J; bases not matched to a gene: 1. CDR1 and CDR2 from the germline V gene are SGHAT and FQNNGV. The CDR3 is made up of 14 amino acids. Written as DNA, the CDR3 is TGTGCCAGCAGCTTCCTAGCGGGGGCCTACGAGCAGTACTTC. It yields the protein CASSFLAGAYEQYF.

This chain joins TRBV28 and TRBJ1-1; 8 bases agree with TRBD1. Unmatched junction bases numbered 15, after V lost 8 bases and J lost 1 base. CDR3 size: 17 residues. Germline CDR1 is MDHEN and CDR2 is SYDVKM. The CDR3 bases are TGTGCCAGCCCCCCGGGACAGGCGGGAACTCCGAACACTGAAGCTTTCTTT. Residues: CASPPGQAGTPNTEAFF. The full variable domain, its missing parts supplied by reference TRBV28 and TRBJ1-1, is DVKVTQSSRYLVKRTGEKVFLECVQDMDHENMFWYRQDPGLGLRLIYFSYDVKMKEKGDIPEGYSVSREKKERFSLILESASTNQTSMYLCASPPGQAGTPNTEAFFGQGTRLTVV.